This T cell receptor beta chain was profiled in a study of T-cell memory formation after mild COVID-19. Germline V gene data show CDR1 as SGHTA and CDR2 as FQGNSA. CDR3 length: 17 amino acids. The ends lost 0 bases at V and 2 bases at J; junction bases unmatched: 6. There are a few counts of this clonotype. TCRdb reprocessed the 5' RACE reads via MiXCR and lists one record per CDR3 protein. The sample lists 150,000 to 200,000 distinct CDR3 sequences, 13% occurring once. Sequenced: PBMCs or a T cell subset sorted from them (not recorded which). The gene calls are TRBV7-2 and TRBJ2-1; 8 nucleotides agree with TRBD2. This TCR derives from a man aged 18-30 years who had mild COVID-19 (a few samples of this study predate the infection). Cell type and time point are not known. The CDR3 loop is CASSLASSAGAYNEQFF. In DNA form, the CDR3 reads TGTGCCAGCAGCTTAGCTTCTTCAGCGGGGGCCTACAATGAGCAGTTCTTC.